What follows describes a single T cell receptor (beta chain). This CDR3 spans 12 amino acids. Looked up from germline, CDR1 is LNHDA and CDR2 is SQIVND (reference sequence). Trimming pared 3 bases from V and 4 bases from J, leaving 4 bases between. The sample originates from a study of blood T cell repertoires in COVID-19. Generated by immunoSEQ multiplex PCR, the TCRdb table keeps only in-frame clones and is missing some. The sample has roughly 65,000 clones, more than 90% seen once. The J gene is TRBJ1-5, the V gene TRBV19; D uncertain. The sample was peripheral blood. This TCR derives from a man between 60 and 70 years old with acute or convalescent COVID-19. The CDR3 protein is CASSISNQPQHF. The CDR3 nucleotides read TGTGCCAGTAGTATCTCTAATCAGCCCCAGCATTTT. Filled out from reference TRBV19 and TRBJ1-5, the complete variable domain reads DGGITQSPKYLFRKEGQNVTLSCEQNLNHDAMYWYRQDPGQGLRLIYYSQIVNDFQKGDIAEGYSVSREKKESFPLTVTSAQKNPTAFYLCASSISNQPQHFGDGTRLSIL.